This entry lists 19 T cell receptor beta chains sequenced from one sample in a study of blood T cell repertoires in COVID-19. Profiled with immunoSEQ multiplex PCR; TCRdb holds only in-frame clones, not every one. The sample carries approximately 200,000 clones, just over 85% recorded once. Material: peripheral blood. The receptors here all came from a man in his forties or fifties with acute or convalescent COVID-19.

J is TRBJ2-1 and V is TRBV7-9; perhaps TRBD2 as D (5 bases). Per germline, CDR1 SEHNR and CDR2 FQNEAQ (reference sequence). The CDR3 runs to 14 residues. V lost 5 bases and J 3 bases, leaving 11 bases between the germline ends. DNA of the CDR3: TGTGCCAGCAGCCCCCAGACTAACTACAATGAGCAGTTCTTC. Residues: CASSPQTNYNEQFF.

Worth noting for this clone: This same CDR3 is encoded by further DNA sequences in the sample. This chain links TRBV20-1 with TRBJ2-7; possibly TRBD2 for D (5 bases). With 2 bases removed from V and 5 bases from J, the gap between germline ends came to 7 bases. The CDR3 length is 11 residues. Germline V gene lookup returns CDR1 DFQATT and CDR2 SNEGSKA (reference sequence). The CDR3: CSARSGHEQYF. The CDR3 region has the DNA TGCAGTGCTAGAAGCGGCCACGAGCAGTACTTC.

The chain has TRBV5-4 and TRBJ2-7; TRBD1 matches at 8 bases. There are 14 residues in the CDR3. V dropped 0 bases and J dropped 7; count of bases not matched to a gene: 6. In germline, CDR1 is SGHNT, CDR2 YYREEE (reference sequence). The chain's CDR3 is CASSLVDRAGEQYF. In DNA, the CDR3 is TGTGCCAGCAGCTTGGTGGACAGGGCGGGTGAGCAGTACTTC.

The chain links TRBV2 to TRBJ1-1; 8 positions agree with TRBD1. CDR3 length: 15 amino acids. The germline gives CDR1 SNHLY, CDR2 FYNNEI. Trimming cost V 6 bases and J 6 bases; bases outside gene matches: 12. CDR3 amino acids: CASRPTGQGWAEAFF. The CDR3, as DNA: TGTGCCAGCAGGCCTACCGGACAGGGATGGGCTGAAGCTTTCTTT.

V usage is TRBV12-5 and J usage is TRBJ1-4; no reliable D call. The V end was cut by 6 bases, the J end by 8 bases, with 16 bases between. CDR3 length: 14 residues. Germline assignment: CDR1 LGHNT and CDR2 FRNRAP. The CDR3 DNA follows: TGTGCTAGTGGCCCCGGGCCCCGGGAGGAAAAACTGTTTTTT. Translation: CASGPGPREEKLFF.

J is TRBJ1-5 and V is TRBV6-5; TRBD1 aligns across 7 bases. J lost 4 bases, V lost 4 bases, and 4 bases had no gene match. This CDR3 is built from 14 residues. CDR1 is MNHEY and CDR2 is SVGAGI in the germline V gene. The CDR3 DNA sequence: TGTGCCAGCAGTTCGACAGGGCTGAATCAGCCCCAGCATTTT. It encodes CASSSTGLNQPQHF.

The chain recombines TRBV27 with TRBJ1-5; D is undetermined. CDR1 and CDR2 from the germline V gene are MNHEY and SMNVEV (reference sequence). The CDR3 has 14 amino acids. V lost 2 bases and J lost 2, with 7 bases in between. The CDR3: CASSLREGNQPQHF. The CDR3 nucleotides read TGTGCCAGCAGTTTAAGGGAGGGCAATCAGCCCCAGCATTTT.

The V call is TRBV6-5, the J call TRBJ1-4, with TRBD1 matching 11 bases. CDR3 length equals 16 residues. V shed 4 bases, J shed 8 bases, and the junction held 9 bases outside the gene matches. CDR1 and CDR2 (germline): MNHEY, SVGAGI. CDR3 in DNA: TGTGCCAGCAGTTCAAGGACAGGGGGCGGGGAAGAAAAACTGTTTTTT. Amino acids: CASSSRTGGGEEKLFF.

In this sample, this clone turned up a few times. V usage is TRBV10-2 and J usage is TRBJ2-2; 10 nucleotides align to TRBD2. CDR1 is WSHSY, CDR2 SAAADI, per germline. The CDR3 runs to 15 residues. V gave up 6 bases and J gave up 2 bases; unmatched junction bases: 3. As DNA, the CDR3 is TGCGCCAGCAGGGTAGCGGGGGGAAACACCGGGGAGCTGTTTTTT. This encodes CASRVAGGNTGELFF.

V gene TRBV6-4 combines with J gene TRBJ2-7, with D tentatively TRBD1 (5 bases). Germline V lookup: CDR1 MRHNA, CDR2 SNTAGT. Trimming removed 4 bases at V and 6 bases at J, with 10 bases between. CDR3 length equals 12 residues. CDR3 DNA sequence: TGTGCCAGCAGTGGAGAAGGGGTCGAGCAGTACTTC. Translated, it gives CASSGEGVEQYF.

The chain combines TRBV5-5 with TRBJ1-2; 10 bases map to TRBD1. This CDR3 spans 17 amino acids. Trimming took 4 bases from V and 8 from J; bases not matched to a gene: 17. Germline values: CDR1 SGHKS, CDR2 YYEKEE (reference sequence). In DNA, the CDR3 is TGTGCCAGCAGCGCCTCCGGGACAGGGGACGCTCGGCGGGGCTACACCTTC. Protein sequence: CASSASGTGDARRGYTF.

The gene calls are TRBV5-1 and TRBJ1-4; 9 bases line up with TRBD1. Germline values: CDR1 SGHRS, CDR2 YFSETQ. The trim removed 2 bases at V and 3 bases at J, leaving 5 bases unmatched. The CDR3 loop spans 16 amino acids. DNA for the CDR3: TGCGCCAGCAGCTTTTTGACAGGGGGATCTAATGAAAAACTGTTTTTT. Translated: CASSFLTGGSNEKLFF.

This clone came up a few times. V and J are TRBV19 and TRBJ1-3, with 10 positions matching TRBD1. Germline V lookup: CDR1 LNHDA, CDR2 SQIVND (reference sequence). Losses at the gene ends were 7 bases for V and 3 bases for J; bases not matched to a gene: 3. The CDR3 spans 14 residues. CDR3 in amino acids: CASTDRGLGNTIYF. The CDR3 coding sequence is TGTGCCAGTACCGACAGGGGGCTTGGAAACACCATATATTTT.

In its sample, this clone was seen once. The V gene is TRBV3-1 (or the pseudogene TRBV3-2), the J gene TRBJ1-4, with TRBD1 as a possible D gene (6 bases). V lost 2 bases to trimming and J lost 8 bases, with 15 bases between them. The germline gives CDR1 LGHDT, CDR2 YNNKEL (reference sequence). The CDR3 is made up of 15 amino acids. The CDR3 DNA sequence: TGTGCCAGCAGCCAATTGGACAGCGTCCCAGAAAAACTGTTTTTT. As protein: CASSQLDSVPEKLFF.

The CDR3 coding sequence is TGCGCCAGCAGTGAAGCCAACGGAAACACCATATATTTT. Its protein is CASSEANGNTIYF. The V and J genes are TRBV10-1 and TRBJ1-3; no firm D call. V was shortened by 3 bases and J by 4 bases, with 7 bases between the two germline ends. Germline V CDR1 and CDR2: WNHNN, SYGVQD (reference sequence). The CDR3 is 13 residues long.

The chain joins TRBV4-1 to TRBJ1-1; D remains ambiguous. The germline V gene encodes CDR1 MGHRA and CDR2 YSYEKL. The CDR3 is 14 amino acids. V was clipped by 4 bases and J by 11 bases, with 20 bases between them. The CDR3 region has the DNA TGCGCCAGCAGCCCAACCGACGGTAGCCTTCGGGCTTTCTTT. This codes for CASSPTDGSLRAFF.

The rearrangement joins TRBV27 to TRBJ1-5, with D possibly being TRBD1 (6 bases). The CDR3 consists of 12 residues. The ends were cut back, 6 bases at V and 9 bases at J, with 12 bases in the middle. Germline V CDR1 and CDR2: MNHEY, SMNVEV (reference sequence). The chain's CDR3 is CASSQRGGPQHF. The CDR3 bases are TGTGCCAGCAGCCAAAGGGGGGGGCCCCAGCATTTT.

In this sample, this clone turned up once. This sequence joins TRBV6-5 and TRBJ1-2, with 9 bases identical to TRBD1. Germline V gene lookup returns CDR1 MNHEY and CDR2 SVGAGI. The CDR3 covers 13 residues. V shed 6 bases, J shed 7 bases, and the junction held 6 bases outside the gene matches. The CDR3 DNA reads TGTGCCAGCAGCTCCGGGACAGGGTTTGGCTACACCTTC. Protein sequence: CASSSGTGFGYTF.

The CDR3 coding sequence is TGCGCCAGCAGTGACGCGGGGGGCGACTATGGCTACACCTTC. It codes for CASSDAGGDYGYTF. The gene calls are TRBV10-2 and TRBJ1-2, with TRBD1 as a possible D gene (6 bases). Trimming removed 3 bases at V and 3 bases at J, with 11 bases between. The length of the CDR3 is 14 residues. Germline CDR1 and CDR2: WSHSY and SAAADI.